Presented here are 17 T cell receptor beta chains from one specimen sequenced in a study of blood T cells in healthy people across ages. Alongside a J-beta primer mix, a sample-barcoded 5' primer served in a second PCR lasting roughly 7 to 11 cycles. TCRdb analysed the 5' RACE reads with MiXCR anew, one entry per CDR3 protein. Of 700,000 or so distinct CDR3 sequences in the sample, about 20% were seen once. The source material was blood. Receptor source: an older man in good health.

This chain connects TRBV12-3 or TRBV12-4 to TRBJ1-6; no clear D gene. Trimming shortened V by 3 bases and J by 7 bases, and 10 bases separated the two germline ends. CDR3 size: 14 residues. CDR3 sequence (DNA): TGTGCCAGCAGTTTGCAGGTCTCCAATTCACCCCTCCACTTT. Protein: CASSLQVSNSPLHF.

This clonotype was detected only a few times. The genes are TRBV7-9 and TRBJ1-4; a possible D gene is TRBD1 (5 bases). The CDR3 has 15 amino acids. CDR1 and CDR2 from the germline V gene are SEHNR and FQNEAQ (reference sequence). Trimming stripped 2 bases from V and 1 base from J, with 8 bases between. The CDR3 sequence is CASSLSQGTNEKLFF. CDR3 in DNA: TGTGCCAGCAGCTTATCTCAGGGAACTAATGAAAAACTGTTTTTT.

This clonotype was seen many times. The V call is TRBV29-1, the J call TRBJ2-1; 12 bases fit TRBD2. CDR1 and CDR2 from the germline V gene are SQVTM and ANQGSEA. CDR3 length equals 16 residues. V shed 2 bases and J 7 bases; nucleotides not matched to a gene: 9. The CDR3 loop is CSVESPLAGGTNEQFF. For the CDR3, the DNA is TGCAGCGTTGAATCTCCACTAGCGGGGGGTACAAATGAGCAGTTCTTC.

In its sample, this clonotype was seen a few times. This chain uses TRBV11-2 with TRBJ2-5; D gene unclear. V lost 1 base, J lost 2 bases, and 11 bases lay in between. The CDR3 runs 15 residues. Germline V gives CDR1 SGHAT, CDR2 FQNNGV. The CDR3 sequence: CASSLGGTTQETQYF. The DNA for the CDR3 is TGTGCCAGCAGCTTAGGTGGCACCACTCAAGAGACCCAGTACTTC.

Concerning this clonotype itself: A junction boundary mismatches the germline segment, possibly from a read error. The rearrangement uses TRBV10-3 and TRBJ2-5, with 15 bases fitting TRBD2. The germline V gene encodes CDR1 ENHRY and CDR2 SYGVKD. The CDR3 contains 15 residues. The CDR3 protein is CAISPGLAGGAEQLF. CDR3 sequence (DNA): TGTGCCATCAGCCCGGGACTAGCGGGAGGTGCTGAGCAGCTCTTC.

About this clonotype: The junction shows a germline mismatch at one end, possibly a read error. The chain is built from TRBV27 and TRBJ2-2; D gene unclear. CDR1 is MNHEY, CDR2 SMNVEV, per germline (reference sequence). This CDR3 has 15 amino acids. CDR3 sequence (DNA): TGTGCCTGCAGTTTGAACGGAGCGAACACCGGGGAGCTGTTTTTT. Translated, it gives CACSLNGANTGELFF.

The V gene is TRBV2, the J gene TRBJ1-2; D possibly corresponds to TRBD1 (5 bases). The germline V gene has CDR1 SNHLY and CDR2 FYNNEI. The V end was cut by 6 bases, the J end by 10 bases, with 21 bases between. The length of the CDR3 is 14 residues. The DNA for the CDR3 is TGTGCCAGCAGGTTGGCGGGCCAGGGTTATCTCTACACCTTC. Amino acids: CASRLAGQGYLYTF.

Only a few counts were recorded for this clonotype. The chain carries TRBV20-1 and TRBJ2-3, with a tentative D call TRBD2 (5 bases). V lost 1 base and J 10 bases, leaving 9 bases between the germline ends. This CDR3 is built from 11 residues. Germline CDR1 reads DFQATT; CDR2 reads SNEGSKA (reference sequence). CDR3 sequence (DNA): TGCAGTGCTAGAGGAGGGCGTCCGCAGTATTTT. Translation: CSARGGRPQYF.

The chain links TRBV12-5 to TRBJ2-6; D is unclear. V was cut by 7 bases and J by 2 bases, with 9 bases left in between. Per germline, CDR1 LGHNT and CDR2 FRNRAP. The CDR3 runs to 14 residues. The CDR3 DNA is TGTGCTAGTGTCTCGGGTACTGGGGCCAACGTCCTGACTTTC. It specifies CASVSGTGANVLTF.

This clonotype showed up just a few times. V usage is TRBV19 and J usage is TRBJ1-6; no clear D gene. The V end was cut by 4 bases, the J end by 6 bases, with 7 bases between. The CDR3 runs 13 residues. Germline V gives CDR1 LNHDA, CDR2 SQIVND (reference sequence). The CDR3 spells CASSSRANSPLHF. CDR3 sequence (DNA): TGTGCCAGTAGTAGCCGGGCTAATTCACCCCTCCACTTT.

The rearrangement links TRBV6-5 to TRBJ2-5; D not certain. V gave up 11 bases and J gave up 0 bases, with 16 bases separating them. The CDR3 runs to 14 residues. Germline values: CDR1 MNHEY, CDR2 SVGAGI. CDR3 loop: CAVRPMGHQETQYF. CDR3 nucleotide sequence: TGTGCCGTCCGCCCGATGGGTCACCAAGAGACCCAGTACTTC.

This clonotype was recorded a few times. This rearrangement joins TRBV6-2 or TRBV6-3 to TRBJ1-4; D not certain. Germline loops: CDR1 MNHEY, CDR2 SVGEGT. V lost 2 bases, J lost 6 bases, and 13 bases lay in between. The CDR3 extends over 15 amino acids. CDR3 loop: CASSYPPKADEKLFF. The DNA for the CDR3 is TGTGCCAGCAGTTACCCACCAAAGGCGGATGAAAAACTGTTTTTT.

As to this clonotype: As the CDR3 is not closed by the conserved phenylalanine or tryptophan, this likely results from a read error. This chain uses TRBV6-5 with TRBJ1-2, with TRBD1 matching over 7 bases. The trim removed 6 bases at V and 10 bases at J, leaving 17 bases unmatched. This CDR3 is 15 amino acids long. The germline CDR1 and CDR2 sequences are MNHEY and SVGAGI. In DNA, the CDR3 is TGTGCCAGCAGCCCGATACAGGGGATCCATCTCCCCTACACCCTC. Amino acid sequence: CASSPIQGIHLPYTL.

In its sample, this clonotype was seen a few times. CDR3 DNA sequence: TGTGCCAGCAGCTCCGTCCTAGCGGCGGCAGATACGCAGTATTTT. Encoded protein: CASSSVLAAADTQYF. This chain joins TRBV7-2 and TRBJ2-3, with 7 positions matching TRBD2. This CDR3 is 15 amino acids long. With V trimmed by 4 bases and J by 4 bases, 8 bases remained unmatched. Germline V lookup: CDR1 SGHTA, CDR2 FQGNSA.

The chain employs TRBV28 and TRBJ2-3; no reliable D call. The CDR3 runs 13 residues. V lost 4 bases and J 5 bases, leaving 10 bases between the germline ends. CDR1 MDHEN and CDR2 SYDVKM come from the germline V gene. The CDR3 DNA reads TGTGCCAGCAGTTCCCCTTGGGGAGATACGCAGTATTTT. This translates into CASSSPWGDTQYF.

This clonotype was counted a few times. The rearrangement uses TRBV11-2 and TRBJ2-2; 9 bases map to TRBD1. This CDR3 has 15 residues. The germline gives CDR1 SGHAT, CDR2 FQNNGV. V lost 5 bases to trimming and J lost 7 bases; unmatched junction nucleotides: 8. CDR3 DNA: TGTGCCAGCAGCCCGCGGACAGGGGAAGTCGGGGAGCTGTTTTTT. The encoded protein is CASSPRTGEVGELFF.

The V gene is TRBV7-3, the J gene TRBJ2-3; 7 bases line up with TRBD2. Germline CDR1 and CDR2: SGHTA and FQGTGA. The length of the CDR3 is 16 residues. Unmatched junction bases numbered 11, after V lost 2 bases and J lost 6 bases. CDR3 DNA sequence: TGTGCCAGCAGCTTAGGTACGGGAGGTCGGACGGATACGCAGTATTTT. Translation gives CASSLGTGGRTDTQYF.